The rows below give T cell receptor beta chains drawn from one sample of a study of T cell responses to AZD1222 COVID-19 vaccine. Sequenced by immunoSEQ multiplex PCR; TCRdb stores in-frame clones only, minus some. The profile shows 79,000 or so clones, 60% to 85% of them singletons. This sample comprised peripheral blood, obtained 28 days after the second dose of the MenACWY control vaccine. These receptors were collected from an adult who received the MenACWY meningococcal vaccine as a control. CDR3s include the opening cysteine and the closing phenylalanine or tryptophan. A D gene is named only where the DNA matches it firmly. Expanded clones get a size class; other rows say once, few or many, or leave the size out.

CASSLGGSQPQHF	TGTGCCAGCAGTTTAGGGGGCAGTCAGCCCCAGCATTTT	TRBV12-3/TRBV12-4	TRBJ1-5	-	-
CASSIRFLGGREKQTQYF	TGTGCCAGTAGTATACGTTTTCTTGGGGGGCGGGAGAAACAGACCCAGTACTTC	TRBV19	TRBJ2-5	-	-
CASSEALPGTGNTIYF	TGTGCCAGCAGTGAAGCGCTTCCGGGGACTGGAAACACCATATATTTT	TRBV6-1	TRBJ1-3	-	-
CASSLQNTEAFF	TGTGCCAGCAGTTTACAGAACACTGAAGCTTTCTTT	TRBV12-3/TRBV12-4	TRBJ1-1	-	few
CASSFGTARSGTEAFF	TGTGCCAGCAGCTTCGGGACAGCAAGATCGGGCACTGAAGCTTTCTTT	TRBV7-2	TRBJ1-1	TRBD1	-
CASSPRSQTDTQYF	TGTGCCAGCAGCCCCAGATCACAAACAGATACGCAGTATTTT	TRBV7-2	TRBJ2-3	-	-
CASRAGTSGNYGYTF	TGTGCCAGCAGAGCTGGGACATCCGGAAACTATGGCTACACCTTC	TRBV2	TRBJ1-2	-	-
CASRRTSGGEKLFF	TGTGCCAGTCGCAGAACCTCCGGAGGTGAAAAACTGTTTTTT	TRBV6-5	TRBJ1-4	-	few
CAWSSAPHTDTQYF	TGTGCCTGGAGTAGTGCCCCACACACAGATACGCAGTATTTT	TRBV30	TRBJ2-3	-	-
CASSLGGPRNTEAFF	TGCGCCAGCAGCTTGGGTGGGCCACGAAACACTGAAGCTTTCTTT	TRBV5-1	TRBJ1-1	-	-
CASSLISHSGNGYTF	TGTGCCAGCAGCTTGATAAGTCATAGCGGCAACGGCTACACCTTC	TRBV5-6	TRBJ1-2	-	-
CAISLGSEGYTF	TGTGCCATCAGCCTGGGGTCTGAGGGCTACACCTTC	TRBV10-3	TRBJ1-2	-	-
CASSERRVGGYTF	TGTGCCAGCAGTGAACGGCGGGTCGGGGGCTACACCTTC	TRBV2	TRBJ1-2	-	-
CAWSRTVSPLHF	TGTGCCTGGAGTAGGACAGTTTCACCCCTCCACTTT	TRBV30	TRBJ1-6	-	few
CASSLFTSTDTQYF	TGTGCCAGCAGCTTATTTACAAGCACAGATACGCAGTATTTT	TRBV7-3	TRBJ2-3	-	-
CASKIFMGDNQPQHF	TGTGCCAGCAAGATTTTTATGGGGGACAATCAGCCCCAGCATTTT	TRBV28	TRBJ1-5	-	-
CASSLGATPGTEAFF	TGCGCCAGCAGCTTGGGGGCCACGCCAGGCACTGAAGCTTTCTTT	TRBV5-1	TRBJ1-1	-	-
CASSYETRITGELFF	TGTGCCAGCAGTTACGAGACTAGAATTACCGGGGAGCTGTTTTTT	TRBV6-2/TRBV6-3	TRBJ2-2	-	-
CASSYSASEAFF	TGTGCCAGCAGTTACTCGGCCAGTGAAGCTTTCTTT	TRBV6-2/TRBV6-3	TRBJ1-1	-	-
CASSLGTINEKLFF	TGTGCCAGCAGCCTCGGAACGATTAATGAAAAACTGTTTTTT	TRBV5-5	TRBJ1-4	-	-
CASSDGGDEQYF	TGTGCCAGCAGTGACGGGGGGGACGAGCAGTACTTC	TRBV12-3/TRBV12-4	TRBJ2-7	TRBD2	few
CASSRPPGRTTSGNTIYF	TGTGCCAGCTCACGACCCCCGGGCAGGACGACCTCTGGAAACACCATATATTTT	TRBV18	TRBJ1-3	-	-
CASSFSQGSGNTIYF	TGTGCCAGCAGCTTCAGCCAGGGCTCTGGAAACACCATATATTTT	TRBV11-2	TRBJ1-3	-	once
CASSDLRERGYTF	TGTGCCAGCAGTGACCTCAGGGAAAGAGGCTACACCTTC	TRBV6-1	TRBJ1-2	-	-
CASTTGRANEKLFF	TGTGCCAGCACCACAGGACGGGCTAATGAAAAACTGTTTTTT	TRBV2	TRBJ1-4	-	-
CASSLGRQAQPQHF	TGTGCCAGCAGTCTGGGGCGACAGGCTCAGCCCCAGCATTTT	TRBV2	TRBJ1-5	-	-
CASSRGQGESETQYF	TGCGCCAGCAGCAGAGGACAGGGAGAGTCGGAGACCCAGTACTTC	TRBV5-1	TRBJ2-5	TRBD1	-
CASSRMGQGSEKLFF	TGTGCCAGCAGCCGCATGGGACAGGGAAGCGAAAAACTGTTTTTT	TRBV14	TRBJ1-4	TRBD1	-